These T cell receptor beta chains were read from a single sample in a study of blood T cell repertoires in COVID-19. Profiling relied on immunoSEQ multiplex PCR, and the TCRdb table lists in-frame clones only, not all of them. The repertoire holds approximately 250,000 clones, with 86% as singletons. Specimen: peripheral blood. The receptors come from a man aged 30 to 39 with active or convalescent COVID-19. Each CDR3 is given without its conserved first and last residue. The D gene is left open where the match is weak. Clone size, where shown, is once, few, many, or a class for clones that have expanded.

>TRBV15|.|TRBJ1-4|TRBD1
ATSRKDRDNEKLF
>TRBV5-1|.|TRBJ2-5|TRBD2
ASSLVPGGGETQY
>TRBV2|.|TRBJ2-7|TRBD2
ASSSLAGGIYEQY
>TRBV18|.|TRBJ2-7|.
ASSPGGDEQY
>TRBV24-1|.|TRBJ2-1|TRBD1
ATTSPGQGAGNEQF
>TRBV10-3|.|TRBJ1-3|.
AITEGGAQGNTIY
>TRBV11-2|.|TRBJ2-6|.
ASSLYSGANVLT
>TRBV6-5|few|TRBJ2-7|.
ASSYSQGAWSYEQY
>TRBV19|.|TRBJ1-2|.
ASSNRAGSMGYGYT
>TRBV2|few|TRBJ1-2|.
ASPVTENYGYT
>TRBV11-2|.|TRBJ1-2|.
ASTFGRDYGYT
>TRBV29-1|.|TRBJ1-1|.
SVATGLRRNTEAF
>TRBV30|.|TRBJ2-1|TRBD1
AWSDQGASEQF
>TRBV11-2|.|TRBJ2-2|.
ASTKFAPGETGTGELF
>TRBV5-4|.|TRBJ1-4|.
ASSLGSGLGEKLF
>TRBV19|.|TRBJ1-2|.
ASSIVAGSHYGYT
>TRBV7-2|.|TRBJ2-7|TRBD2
ASSPSSGGTYEQY
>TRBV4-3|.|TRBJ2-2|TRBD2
ASSQDTSGGRTGELF
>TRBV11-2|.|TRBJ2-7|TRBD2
ASSSYSGGSYEQY
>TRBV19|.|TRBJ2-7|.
ASSIVPGNYEQY
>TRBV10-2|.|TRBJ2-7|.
ASSPAARSYEQY
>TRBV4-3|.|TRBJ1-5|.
ASSQDMAQGSNQPQH
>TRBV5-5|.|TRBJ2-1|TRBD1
ASSQTGGLLSNEQF
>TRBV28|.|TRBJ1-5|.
ASRTASNQPQH
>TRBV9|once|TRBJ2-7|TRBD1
ASSEGTAYEQY
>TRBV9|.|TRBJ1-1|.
ASSVATGTTEAF
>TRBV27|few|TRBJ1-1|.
ASSSGLRNTEAF
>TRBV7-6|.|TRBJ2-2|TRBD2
ASSPIGLAGSGELF
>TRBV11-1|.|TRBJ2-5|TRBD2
ASRPGLAGGFETQY
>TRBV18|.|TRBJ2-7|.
ASSPGTNEQY
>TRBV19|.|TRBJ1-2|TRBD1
ASTRQGRGYT